This is a list of T cell receptor beta chains from one sample in a study of tumor and adjacent non-tumor tissue in lung cancer. TCRdb reprocessed the multiplex PCR reads with MiXCR, giving one entry per CDR3 protein. The sample has 90,000 to 110,000 distinct CDR3 sequences, approximately 82% seen once. The sample comprised lung tumor tissue. Receptor source: a woman aged 60-70 years with non-small cell lung cancer. Each CDR3 is given with its conserved first and last residue.

v_call	j_call	cdr3_aa
TRBV6-2/TRBV6-3	TRBJ2-1	CASSYVYRDAKEFF
TRBV11-2	TRBJ1-1	CASSPDRGDTEAFF
TRBV7-9	TRBJ1-1	CASSPQNTEAFF
TRBV5-4	TRBJ2-6	CVSSVGSSGANVLTF
TRBV11-3	TRBJ2-2	CANSPGTGLTGELFF
TRBV6-1	TRBJ2-1	CASIFVGSDEQLF
TRBV7-3	TRBJ1-3	CASSAEGGSGNTIYF
TRBV28	TRBJ2-3	CASSFTGRAGGPSSFYTDTQYF
TRBV6-5	TRBJ1-2	CAGSRQGTGIYGNTF
TRBV10-3	TRBJ1-1	CAINSDRQNTEAFF
TRBV4-3	TRBJ1-1	CASSLTDRKAEAFF
TRBV28	TRBJ1-1	CASSLSGKSHFF
TRBV20-1	TRBJ2-3	CGAARRDPDSRDTQYF
TRBV28	TRBJ2-7	CVSSSLGQGTNEQYF
TRBV6-1	TRBJ2-1	CANSAEAGFSYNEQFF
TRBV5-6	TRBJ1-2	CASSQDRGSGYGYTF
TRBV29-1	TRBJ1-1	CSVGEGRSYPETLF
TRBV10-3	TRBJ1-1	CAITESMNNEAFF
TRBV6-1	TRBJ1-2	CASCEYRRGNFGYTF
TRBV5-6	TRBJ2-2	CVSIRRTSGIPNTGELFF
TRBV20-1	TRBJ1-2	CSAVRDTNYDYTF
TRBV7-9	TRBJ1-2	CASILASRGKGYTF
TRBV2	TRBJ1-1	CASKGITLNTEAFF
TRBV5-4	TRBJ2-7	CASSFGTGYAYEQYF
TRBV6-5	TRBJ1-1	CVSTGQGARDTEAFF
TRBV11-2	TRBJ1-3	CASSLSSDCLYTIYF
TRBV6-5	TRBJ2-7	CTSAPDLDRGYEQYF